These 5 T cell receptor beta chains were all obtained from the same sample, sequenced in a study of cytomegalovirus exposure and HLA in healthy donors. Researchers ran the PCR with 60 Vbeta and 13 Jbeta primers. The method was immunoSEQ multiplex PCR; TCRdb's version includes in-frame clones alone and lacks a portion of them. This table has 65,000 to 90,000 clones, around 72% appearing once. The sample taken for sequencing was PBMCs. The receptor set was obtained from a woman in her forties in good health and CMV-seropositive.

This clone was seen a few times. The gene calls are TRBV5-1 and TRBJ1-6, with 7 nucleotides matching TRBD1. This CDR3 comprises 15 residues. After removal of 2 bases from V and 5 bases from J, the junction contained 4 bases not matched to a gene. From germline, CDR1 is SGHRS and CDR2 YFSETQ. The CDR3 coding sequence is TGCGCCAGCAGCTTAGAGGGGGCGCATAATTCACCCCTCCACTTT. It codes for CASSLEGAHNSPLHF.

The V call is TRBV7-9, the J call TRBJ2-6; 7 bases map to TRBD2. V lost 8 bases to trimming and J lost 0 bases; unmatched junction nucleotides: 7. This CDR3 contains 16 residues. From germline, CDR1 is SEHNR and CDR2 FQNEAQ (reference sequence). The CDR3 loop is CASERSGNSGANVLTF. The CDR3 DNA reads TGTGCCAGCGAAAGAAGCGGGAACTCTGGGGCCAACGTCCTGACTTTC.

J is TRBJ1-1 and V is TRBV15, with no clear D. The CDR3 extends over 15 amino acids. V dropped 1 base and J dropped 4 bases, with 13 bases sitting between them. The V gene's germline CDR1 is LNHNV and CDR2 YYDKDF (reference sequence). The CDR3 DNA reads TGTGCCACCAGCAGAGCGCCGACGGGAGGCACTGAAGCTTTCTTT. Translated, it gives CATSRAPTGGTEAFF.

V and J are TRBV2 and TRBJ1-1; tentatively, D is TRBD1 (6 bases). Per germline, CDR1 SNHLY and CDR2 FYNNEI. The germline V and J ends were trimmed by 5 bases and 4 bases, with 14 bases remaining between them. The CDR3 contains 14 residues. CDR3 loop: CASSQNQGSTEAFF. The CDR3 DNA is TGTGCCAGCAGTCAGAATCAGGGGAGCACTGAAGCTTTCTTT.

This CDR3 is CARGGANANTGELFF. The CDR3 nucleotides are TGTGCCAGGGGTGGAGCAAACGCGAACACCGGGGAGCTGTTTTTT. The chain joins TRBV2 to TRBJ2-2; no definite D call. Germline-derived CDR1 and CDR2 are SNHLY and FYNNEI. Trimming stripped 9 bases from V and 0 bases from J, with 14 bases between. The CDR3 sequence is 15 residues long. The full variable domain, rest sourced from reference TRBV2 and TRBJ2-2, is EPEVTQTPSHQVTQMGQEVILRCVPISNHLYFYWYRQILGQKVEFLVSFYNNEISEKSEIFDDQFSVERPDGSNFTLKIRSTKLEDSAMYFCARGGANANTGELFFGEGSRLTVL.